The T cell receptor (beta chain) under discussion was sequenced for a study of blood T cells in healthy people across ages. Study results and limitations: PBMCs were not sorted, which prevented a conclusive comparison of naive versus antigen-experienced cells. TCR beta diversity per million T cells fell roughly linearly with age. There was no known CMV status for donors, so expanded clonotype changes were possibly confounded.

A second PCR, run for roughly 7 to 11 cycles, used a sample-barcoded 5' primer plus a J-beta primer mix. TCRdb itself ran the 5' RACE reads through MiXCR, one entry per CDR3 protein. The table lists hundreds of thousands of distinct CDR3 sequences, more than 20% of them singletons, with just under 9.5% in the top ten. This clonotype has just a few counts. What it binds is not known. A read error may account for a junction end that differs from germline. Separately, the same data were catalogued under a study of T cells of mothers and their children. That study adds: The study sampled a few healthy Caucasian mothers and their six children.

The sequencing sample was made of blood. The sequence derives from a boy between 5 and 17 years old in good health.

CDR3 region: CSARETSGRTGEQHF. The CDR3 DNA follows: TGCAGTGCTAGAGAGACTAGCGGGAGGACGGGTGAGCAGCACTTC. The chain uses TRBV20-1 and TRBJ2-7, with 13 positions matching TRBD2. There are 15 residues in the CDR3. Germline V gene sequence: CDR1 DFQATT, CDR2 SNEGSKA (reference sequence).